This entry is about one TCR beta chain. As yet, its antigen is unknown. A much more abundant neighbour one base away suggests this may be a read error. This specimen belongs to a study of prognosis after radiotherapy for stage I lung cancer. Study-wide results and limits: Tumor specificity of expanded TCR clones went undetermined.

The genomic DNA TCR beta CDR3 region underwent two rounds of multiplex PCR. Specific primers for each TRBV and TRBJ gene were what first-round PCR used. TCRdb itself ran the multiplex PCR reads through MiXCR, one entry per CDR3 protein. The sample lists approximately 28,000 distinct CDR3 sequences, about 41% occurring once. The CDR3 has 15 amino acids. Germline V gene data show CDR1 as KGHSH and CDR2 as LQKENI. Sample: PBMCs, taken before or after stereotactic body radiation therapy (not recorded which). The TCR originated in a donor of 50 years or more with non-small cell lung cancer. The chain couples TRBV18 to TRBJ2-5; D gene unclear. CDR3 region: CAGSPKSSVRRAQYF. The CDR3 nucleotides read TGTGCCGGCTCACCAAAGAGTTCGGTCCGCCGGGCCCAGTACTTC.